Below, 22 T cell receptor beta chains from the same sample are listed, as sequenced in a study of OX40 agonist ivuxolimab in advanced cancers. Using immunoSEQ multiplex PCR, the repertoire was profiled, and TCRdb retains in-frame clones only, with some absent. Altogether about 99,000 clones are present, 90% to 96% being singletons, with the ten largest covering around 2%. The sample consisted of CD4+ or CD8+ T cells sorted from blood, taken in a trial of the OX40 agonist ivuxolimab. These receptors originate from an adult with an advanced solid tumor such as melanoma, head and neck, liver or kidney cancer.

This chain connects TRBV28 to TRBJ2-7, with D tentatively TRBD2 (5 bases). The length of the CDR3 is 15 residues. V dropped 5 bases and J dropped 0 bases, with 14 bases sitting between them. The V gene's germline CDR1 is MDHEN and CDR2 SYDVKM. For the CDR3, the DNA is TGTGCCAGCAGTCCCAGAGCGGAGGTCTCCTACGAGCAGTACTTC. Residues: CASSPRAEVSYEQYF.

The chain has TRBV28 and TRBJ2-3; D possibly corresponds to TRBD1 (6 bases). Germline assignment: CDR1 MDHEN and CDR2 SYDVKM. The CDR3 has 15 amino acids. The germline V and J ends were trimmed by 5 bases and 4 bases, with 16 bases remaining between them. CDR3 sequence: CASSPYRVQADTQYF. DNA of the CDR3: TGTGCCAGCAGTCCCTACAGGGTTCAGGCAGATACGCAGTATTTT.

CDR3 loop: CASSTGTGPQETQYF. CDR3 sequence (DNA): TGTGCCAGCAGCACCGGGACAGGGCCCCAAGAGACCCAGTACTTC. The rearrangement uses TRBV7-7 and TRBJ2-5; 9 bases agree with TRBD1. The CDR3 has 15 residues. The germline CDR1 and CDR2 sequences are SSHAT and FNYEAQ (reference sequence). V lost 5 bases and J lost 1; bases outside the gene matches: 5.

The rearrangement uses TRBV27 and TRBJ2-4; a possible D gene is TRBD1 (5 bases). CDR3 length equals 16 residues. Germline values: CDR1 MNHEY, CDR2 SMNVEV (reference sequence). Trimming took 5 bases from V and 0 from J, leaving 14 bases between them. In nucleotides, the CDR3 is TGTGCCAGCAGTCCTCCTAGGGGTTTAGCCAAAAACATTCAGTACTTC. Residues: CASSPPRGLAKNIQYF.

The V and J genes are TRBV6-1 and TRBJ1-4; D is perhaps TRBD1 (6 bases). Germline values: CDR1 MNHNS, CDR2 SASEGT. The V end was cut by 0 bases, the J end by 4 bases, with 21 bases between. The CDR3 sequence is 19 residues long. The CDR3 reads CASSEAYRAAVVFNEKLFF. As DNA, the CDR3 is TGTGCCAGCAGTGAAGCGTACAGGGCCGCTGTTGTTTTTAATGAAAAACTGTTTTTT.

The chain is built from TRBV7-3 and TRBJ2-3; TRBD2 agrees at 9 bases. Germline V gene sequence: CDR1 SGHTA, CDR2 FQGTGA. V trimming: 0 bases; J trimming: 1 base; junction bases outside the gene matches: 8. The CDR3 length is 18 residues. CDR3 in DNA: TGTGCCAGCAGCTTAACTAGCGGGGGCTCTCGGGGCACAGATACGCAGTATTTT. Its translation: CASSLTSGGSRGTDTQYF.

This chain connects TRBV6-5 to TRBJ2-7, with TRBD1 matching over 9 bases. The CDR3 has 14 residues. V shed 2 bases and J 2 bases; nucleotides not matched to a gene: 1. Germline CDR1 MNHEY, CDR2 SVGAGI. CDR3 loop: CASSYGDRAYEQYF. The CDR3 DNA reads as TGTGCCAGCAGTTACGGGGACAGGGCCTACGAGCAGTACTTC.

This clone was detected only once. The V call is TRBV9, the J call TRBJ2-6, with a possible D match to TRBD1 (6 bases). The germline V gene encodes CDR1 SGDLS and CDR2 YYNGEE. V lost 0 bases and J 0 bases, leaving 13 bases between the germline ends. The CDR3 has 18 residues. For the CDR3, the DNA is TGTGCCAGCAGCGTAGGGATTGAAGGGGGCTCTGGGGCCAACGTCCTGACTTTC. This gives the protein CASSVGIEGGSGANVLTF.

The chain joins TRBV6-1 to TRBJ2-2; no clear D. CDR3 size: 13 residues. V lost 11 bases, J lost 7 bases, and 17 bases lay in between. CDR1 and CDR2 from the germline V gene are MNHNS and SASEGT. The CDR3 spells CAYRMVEGGELFF. In DNA form, the CDR3 reads TGTGCCTATCGGATGGTAGAAGGCGGGGAGCTGTTTTTT.

The rearrangement uses TRBV2 and TRBJ1-6; the D is unclear. The CDR3 length is 13 residues. Trimming pared 3 bases from V and 6 bases from J, leaving 6 bases between. The germline V gene encodes CDR1 SNHLY and CDR2 FYNNEI. DNA of the CDR3: TGTGCCAGCAGTGACAGTACTAATTCACCCCTCCACTTT. This gives the protein CASSDSTNSPLHF.

The rearrangement uses TRBV19 and TRBJ1-4; TRBD1 agrees at 7 bases. V trimming: 3 bases; J trimming: 8 bases; junction bases outside the gene matches: 0. CDR3 length equals 12 residues. CDR1 and CDR2 (germline): LNHDA, SQIVND (reference sequence). The chain's CDR3 is CASSMTGEKLFF. The CDR3 nucleotides read TGTGCCAGTAGTATGACAGGGGAAAAACTGTTTTTT.

V is TRBV7-9 and J is TRBJ2-7; no firm D call. Trimming cost V 2 bases and J 2 bases, with 13 bases left between them. Germline CDR1 and CDR2: SEHNR and FQNEAQ (reference sequence). The CDR3 extends over 15 amino acids. In DNA, the CDR3 is TGTGCCAGCAGCTTACCCCAGTCCCTCCCCTACGAGCAGTACTTC. Translating gives CASSLPQSLPYEQYF.

The rearrangement uses TRBV29-1 and TRBJ1-1; D remains unclear. Germline V gene sequence: CDR1 SQVTM, CDR2 ANQGSEA. V shed 4 bases and J shed 6 bases, with 15 bases lying between them. The CDR3 extends over 13 amino acids. CDR3 nucleotide sequence: TGCAGCGTTGTTGGGCGGGAACGGGCTGAAGCTTTCTTT. Its protein product is CSVVGRERAEAFF.

The rearrangement uses TRBV6-1 and TRBJ2-3; possible D gene TRBD2, 6 bases. CDR3 length: 15 residues. Germline V gene sequence: CDR1 MNHNS, CDR2 SASEGT. Trimming left V 7 bases short and J 3 bases short, with 17 bases between. The CDR3 nucleotides are TGTGCCAGCACTCCGGTACCCGGGGGTACAGATACGCAGTATTTT. As protein: CASTPVPGGTDTQYF.

The V and J genes are TRBV4-1 and TRBJ2-7; tentatively, D is TRBD1 (6 bases). CDR3 length: 15 amino acids. V lost 5 bases and J lost 0, with 14 bases in between. The germline V gene encodes CDR1 MGHRA and CDR2 YSYEKL. The CDR3 spells CASSFDLTGSYEQYF. DNA for the CDR3: TGCGCCAGCAGCTTCGATCTGACAGGCTCCTACGAGCAGTACTTC.

The V gene is TRBV6-5, the J gene TRBJ2-5, with D unclear. V dropped 6 bases and J dropped 5 bases, with 7 bases sitting between them. This CDR3 comprises 11 residues. CDR1 is MNHEY, CDR2 SVGAGI, per germline. The DNA for the CDR3 is TGTGCCAGCAGCAACGGGGAGACCCAGTACTTC. It is translated as CASSNGETQYF.

The rearrangement joins TRBV5-4 to TRBJ2-5; D ambiguous. The J call may be mistaken, given a closer DNA end match to TRBJ2-7. Germline V gives CDR1 SGHNT, CDR2 YYREEE (reference sequence). This CDR3 has 12 residues. CDR3 amino acids: CASSGVSYEQYF. The CDR3 nucleotides read TGTGCCAGCAGCGGGGTATCCTACGAGCAGTACTTC.

This clone was recorded once. V gene TRBV5-8 combines with J gene TRBJ1-2, with TRBD1 as a possible D gene (6 bases). V was pared by 4 bases and J by 4 bases, with 11 bases between. The germline V gene encodes CDR1 SGHTS and CDR2 YDEGEE. The CDR3 is 13 residues long. The CDR3 spells CASSQDSTYGYTF. For the CDR3, the DNA is TGTGCCAGCAGCCAGGACAGTACCTATGGCTACACCTTC.

This chain links TRBV27 with TRBJ2-2; TRBD2 matches 7 bases. Unmatched junction bases numbered 6, after V lost 4 bases and J lost 7 bases. CDR3 size: 14 residues. The V gene's germline CDR1 is MNHEY and CDR2 SMNVEV (reference sequence). The CDR3 protein is CASSSGLTSGELFF. For the CDR3, the DNA is TGTGCCAGCAGTTCGGGACTAACAAGCGGGGAGCTGTTTTTT.

The J gene is TRBJ1-2, the V gene TRBV28; D unresolved. V lost 3 bases and J 13 bases, leaving 12 bases between the germline ends. This CDR3 comprises 11 residues. Germline V gene data show CDR1 as MDHEN and CDR2 as SYDVKM. The CDR3 loop reads CASSFGPLLTF. The CDR3 coding sequence is TGTGCCAGCAGTTTTGGACCCTTACTCACCTTC.

V is TRBV7-9 and J is TRBJ2-7, with D perhaps TRBD1 or TRBD2 (5 bases each). Germline V gene data show CDR1 as SEHNR and CDR2 as FQNEAQ (reference sequence). Trimming left V 5 bases short and J 3 bases short, with 17 bases between. This CDR3 has 15 amino acids. The CDR3 nucleotides are TGTGCCAGCAGCCACCCAGGCCAGGGAGACTACGAGCAGTACTTC. Translating gives CASSHPGQGDYEQYF.

This clone has just one count. The chain combines TRBV7-8 with TRBJ2-1; D is unresolved. The CDR3 covers 13 residues. CDR1 and CDR2 (germline): SGHVS, FQNEAQ. V lost 3 bases and J 4 bases, leaving 7 bases between the germline ends. This CDR3 is CASSFLRYNEQFF. The CDR3 nucleotides are TGTGCCAGCAGCTTCCTCAGATACAATGAGCAGTTCTTC.